This is a list of T cell receptor beta chains from one sample in a study of T cells in Graves' hyperthyroidism and ophthalmopathy. TCRdb processed the multiplex PCR reads anew with MiXCR; each CDR3 protein has one entry. This table has fewer than 900,000 distinct CDR3 sequences, roughly 20% appearing once. Source material: blood. These receptors came from a woman between 45 and 65 years old with Graves' hyperthyroidism that later progressed to Graves' ophthalmopathy. The CDR3 runs from the conserved cysteine through the conserved F or W. D genes are given only for firm matches. Size is stated for part of the rows, as once, few or many counts, or as a class when the clone is expanded.

d_gene | j_gene | v_gene | abundance | CDR3nt | CDR3aa
NA | TRBJ1-1 | TRBV18 | few | TGTGCCAGCTCACCCCTCTCCAGTGGGAGGGGCACTGAAGCTTTCTTT | CASSPLSSGRGTEAFF
NA | TRBJ2-3 | TRBV27 | few | TGTGCCAGCAGTTTATCGTCCCAGGGAGCGGCAGCAGATACGCAGTATTTT | CASSLSSQGAAADTQYF
TRBD1 | TRBJ1-1 | TRBV2 | many | TGTGCCATGCCGAGGGACAGGGAGGGGAACACTGAAGCTTTCTTT | CAMPRDREGNTEAFF
NA | TRBJ1-3 | TRBV6-2/TRBV6-3 | few | TGTGCCAGCAGTTGGGAGACAGGTCGCGGAAACACCATATATTTT | CASSWETGRGNTIYF
TRBD1 | TRBJ1-5 | TRBV13 | many | TGTGCCAGCAGCTTACGGCAGACAGGGGCTAGTCAGCCCCAGCATTTT | CASSLRQTGASQPQHF
NA | TRBJ1-1 | TRBV20-1 | many | TGCAGTGCTAGTATGGACGGCCGTCGAACTGAAGCTTTCTTT | CSASMDGRRTEAFF
TRBD2 | TRBJ2-3 | TRBV11-3 | many | TGTGCCAGCAGCCGGACTAGCGGGGAACTTACGCAGTATTTT | CASSRTSGELTQYF
NA | TRBJ1-5 | TRBV12-3/TRBV12-4 | many | TGTGCCAGCAATCAGGACAGCGGCGGCGGCCAGCCCCAGCATTTT | CASNQDSGGGQPQHF
NA | TRBJ1-3 | TRBV15 | NA | TGTGCCACCAGATATCTGGGCTCTGGAAACACCATATATTTT | CATRYLGSGNTIYF
NA | TRBJ1-5 | TRBV9 | few | TGTGCCAGCAGCGTAGCTAACGCCCCAGGGGCGAGTCAGCCCCAGCATTTT | CASSVANAPGASQPQHF
NA | TRBJ2-1 | TRBV13 | NA | TGTGCCAGCAGCTTGCAAACCTCGAACAATGAGCAGTTCTTC | CASSLQTSNNEQFF
TRBD1 | TRBJ1-3 | TRBV28 | few | TGTGCCAGCAGCCGGAGGGACAGAGTCTCTGGAAACACCATATATTTT | CASSRRDRVSGNTIYF
TRBD1 | TRBJ1-2 | TRBV12-3/TRBV12-4 | NA | TGTGCCAGCAGTTCAGGGACAGGCCTGAACTATGGCTACACCTTC | CASSSGTGLNYGYTF
NA | TRBJ1-5 | TRBV5-1 | once | TGCGCCAGCAGCTTGGAAGGGGAAGGACAGCCCCAGCATTTT | CASSLEGEGQPQHF
NA | TRBJ1-5 | TRBV2 | many | TGTGCCAGCAGTACGGGCGTGAATAGCAATCAGCCCCAGCATTTT | CASSTGVNSNQPQHF
TRBD1 | TRBJ1-2 | TRBV7-3 | many | TGTGCCAGCAGCCAGGGACAGGGGTCTGGCTACACCTTC | CASSQGQGSGYTF
TRBD2 | TRBJ2-3 | TRBV11-2 | many | TGTGCCAGCAGCTTAGTACGGACTAGCGGAACCACAGATACGCAGTATTTT | CASSLVRTSGTTDTQYF
NA | TRBJ1-5 | TRBV7-8 | NA | TGTGCCAGCAGCTCACGTGGAACTCAGCCCCAGCATTTT | CASSSRGTQPQHF
NA | TRBJ2-7 | TRBV9 | NA | TGTGCCAGCAGCTCCCGTCGGAAGTACTTC | CASSSRRKYF
TRBD1 | TRBJ1-1 | TRBV6-1 | NA | TGTGCCAGCAGGCCCAGGACAGGGAGGGCCACTGAAGCTTTCTTT | CASRPRTGRATEAFF
NA | TRBJ2-5 | TRBV5-6 | NA | TGTGCCAGCAGCTTGACGACGGGGAAAGAGACCCAGTACTTC | CASSLTTGKETQYF
NA | TRBJ2-3 | TRBV2 | many | TGTGCCAGCAGTGAAGTCAGGGGGGCGGTTTATACGCAGTATTTT | CASSEVRGAVYTQYF
NA | TRBJ2-2 | TRBV6-1 | NA | TGTGCCAGACAGGACGCGAACACCGGGGAGCTGTTTTTT | CARQDANTGELFF
NA | TRBJ1-1 | TRBV6-6 | many | TGTGCCAGCAGTTACCGGACGACCGGGGTAGAGAACACTGAAGCTTTCTTT | CASSYRTTGVENTEAFF
TRBD1 | TRBJ2-5 | TRBV12-3/TRBV12-4 | few | TGTGCCAGCAGTAAACAGGGGGAAAAGACCCAGTACTTC | CASSKQGEKTQYF
NA | TRBJ1-2 | TRBV7-9 | NA | TGTGCCAGTGGGGTGGAATATGGCTACACCTTC | CASGVEYGYTF
TRBD1 | TRBJ1-5 | TRBV7-2 | few | TGTGCCAGCAGCTTAGTAGTTCAGGGGGCGGGCAATCAGCCCCAGCATTTT | CASSLVVQGAGNQPQHF
TRBD1 | TRBJ1-1 | TRBV6-1 | few | TGTGCCAGCAGGACCCTGGACAGGGGGAACACTGAAGCTTTCTTT | CASRTLDRGNTEAFF
NA | TRBJ1-2 | TRBV24-1 | many | TGTGCCACCAGTGATACTAACAACTATGGCTACACCTTC | CATSDTNNYGYTF
TRBD1 | TRBJ1-6 | TRBV7-2 | NA | TGTGCCAGCAGCTTAGGACAGGGGGCGCAGCCCCTCCACTTT | CASSLGQGAQPLHF
NA | TRBJ2-5 | TRBV7-3 | many | TGTGCCAGCAGCCCCGGTAGGGTAGGGTCCCAAGAGACCCAGTACTTC | CASSPGRVGSQETQYF
NA | TRBJ2-1 | TRBV20-1 | many | TGCAGTGCCGCGGTGGGCAGCCTACATGAGCAGTTCTTC | CSAAVGSLHEQFF
NA | TRBJ2-1 | TRBV6-6 | few | TGTGCCAGCAGTTACTCCCAGTACAATGAGCAGTTCTTC | CASSYSQYNEQFF
NA | TRBJ2-1 | TRBV14 | NA | TGTGCCAGCAGCCAAGAACCCGGCCGCCCGCAGTTCTTC | CASSQEPGRPQFF
NA | TRBJ2-3 | TRBV6-1 | NA | TGTGCCAGCACCCTGAGGTCCCCCACAGATACGCAGTATTTT | CASTLRSPTDTQYF
NA | TRBJ1-1 | TRBV7-3 | many | TGTGCCAGCAGCTTATGGCAGGGCCACACTGAAGCTTTCTTT | CASSLWQGHTEAFF
NA | TRBJ2-1 | TRBV5-1 | NA | TGCGCCAGCAGCGCGACCCCGTTCGGACGAAGCTCCTACAATGAGCAGTTCTTC | CASSATPFGRSSYNEQFF
TRBD2 | TRBJ2-3 | TRBV28 | few | TGTGCCAGCAGTACGCCCGCTAGCGGGGGCACAGATACGCAGTATTTT | CASSTPASGGTDTQYF
NA | TRBJ2-1 | TRBV20-1 | many | TGCAGTGCTAGAGTTACCGCGGGACAGTCCTACAATGAGCAGTTCTTC | CSARVTAGQSYNEQFF
NA | TRBJ1-2 | TRBV5-6 | many | TGTGCCAGCAGCTTGGAACAGCATTTCTATGGCTACACCTTC | CASSLEQHFYGYTF
NA | TRBJ1-5 | TRBV10-2 | few | TGCGCCAGCAGTGAGTCACAGGACCTCAATCAGCCCCAGCATTTT | CASSESQDLNQPQHF
TRBD1 | TRBJ1-3 | TRBV11-2 | NA | TGTGCCAGCAGCCCCTACAGGGGTCAGGCCGGAAACACCATATATTTT | CASSPYRGQAGNTIYF
NA | TRBJ2-1 | TRBV12-3/TRBV12-4 | NA | TGTGCCAGCAGTTTAGTAGGGTTCCGGTACAATGAGCAGTTCTTC | CASSLVGFRYNEQFF
NA | TRBJ2-1 | TRBV27 | few | TGTGCCAGCAGTTACCCCAGGGGGGGGTACAATGAGCAGTTCTTC | CASSYPRGGYNEQFF
NA | TRBJ1-3 | TRBV6-1 | once | TGTGCCAGCAGTGAAACGGCAGGGACTGGAAACACCATATATTTT | CASSETAGTGNTIYF
NA | TRBJ1-4 | TRBV4-1 | NA | TGCGCCAGCAGCCAATTTATCGCAACTAATGAAAAACTGTTTTTT | CASSQFIATNEKLFF
NA | TRBJ2-5 | TRBV5-8 | many | TGTGCCAGCAGCTTGGTCCAAGAGACCCAGTACTTC | CASSLVQETQYF
NA | TRBJ1-2 | TRBV6-1 | NA | TGTGCCAGCTCCGGGGCCGACTTGTGGGGCTACACCTTC | CASSGADLWGYTF
TRBD2 | TRBJ2-1 | TRBV6-2/TRBV6-3 | NA | TGTGCCAGCAGTTACTCCGCCGTATCGCGGGGGGCCTTCCATGAGCAGTTCTTC | CASSYSAVSRGAFHEQFF
NA | TRBJ2-4 | TRBV28 | NA | TGTGCCAGCATGGGTCGCGGGGCTCAAGCCAAAAACATTCAGTACTTC | CASMGRGAQAKNIQYF
NA | TRBJ1-4 | TRBV20-1 | few | TGCAGTGCTAGAGGGGGCACAGGGACTAATGAAAAACTGTTTTTT | CSARGGTGTNEKLFF
NA | TRBJ1-6 | TRBV12-3/TRBV12-4 | NA | TGTGCCAGCAGTTTAGACCAGTATTCACCCCTCCACTTT | CASSLDQYSPLHF